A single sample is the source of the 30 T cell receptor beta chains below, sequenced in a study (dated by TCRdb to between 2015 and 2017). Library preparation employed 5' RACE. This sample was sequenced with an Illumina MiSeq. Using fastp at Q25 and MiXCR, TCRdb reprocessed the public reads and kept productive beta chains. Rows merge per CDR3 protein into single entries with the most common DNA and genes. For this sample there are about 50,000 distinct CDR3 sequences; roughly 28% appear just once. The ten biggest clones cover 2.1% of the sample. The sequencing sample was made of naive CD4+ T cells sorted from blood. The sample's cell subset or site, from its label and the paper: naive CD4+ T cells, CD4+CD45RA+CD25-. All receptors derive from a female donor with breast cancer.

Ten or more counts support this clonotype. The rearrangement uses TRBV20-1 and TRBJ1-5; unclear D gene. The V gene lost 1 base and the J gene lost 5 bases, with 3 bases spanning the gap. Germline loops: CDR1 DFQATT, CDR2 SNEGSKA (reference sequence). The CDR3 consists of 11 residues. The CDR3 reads CSARGDQPQHF. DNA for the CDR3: TGCAGTGCTAGAGGCGATCAGCCCCAGCATTTT.

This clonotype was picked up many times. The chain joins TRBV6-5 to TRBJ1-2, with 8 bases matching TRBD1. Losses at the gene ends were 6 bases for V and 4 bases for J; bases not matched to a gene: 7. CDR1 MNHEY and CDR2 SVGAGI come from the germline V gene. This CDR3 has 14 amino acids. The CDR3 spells CASRARQGFYGYTF. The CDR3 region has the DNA TGTGCCAGCAGGGCAAGACAGGGGTTCTATGGCTACACCTTC.

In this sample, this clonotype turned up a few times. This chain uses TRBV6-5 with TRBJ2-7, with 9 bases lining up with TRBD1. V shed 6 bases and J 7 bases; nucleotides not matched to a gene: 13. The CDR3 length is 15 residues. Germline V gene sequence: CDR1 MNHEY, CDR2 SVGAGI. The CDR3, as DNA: TGTGCCAGCAGGCCTCGCGGGACAGGGTATGAGGAGCAGTACTTC. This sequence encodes CASRPRGTGYEEQYF.

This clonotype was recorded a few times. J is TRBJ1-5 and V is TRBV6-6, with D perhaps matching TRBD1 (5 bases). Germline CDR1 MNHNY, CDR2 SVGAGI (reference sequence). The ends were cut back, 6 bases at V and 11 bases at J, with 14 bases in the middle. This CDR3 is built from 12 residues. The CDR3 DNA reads TGTGCCAGCAGCCCAGAGGGGTGGTCCCAGCATTTT. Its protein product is CASSPEGWSQHF.

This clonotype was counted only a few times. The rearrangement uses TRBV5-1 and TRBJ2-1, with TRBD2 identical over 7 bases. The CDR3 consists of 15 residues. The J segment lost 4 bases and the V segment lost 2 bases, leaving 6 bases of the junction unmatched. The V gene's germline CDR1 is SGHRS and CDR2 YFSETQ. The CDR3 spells CASSFPSGDYNEQFF. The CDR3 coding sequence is TGCGCCAGCAGCTTTCCTAGCGGAGATTACAATGAGCAGTTCTTC.

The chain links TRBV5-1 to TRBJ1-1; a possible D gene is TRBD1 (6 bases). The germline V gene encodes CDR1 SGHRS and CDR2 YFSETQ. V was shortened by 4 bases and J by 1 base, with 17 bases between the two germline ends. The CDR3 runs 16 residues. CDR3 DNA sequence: TGCGCCAGCAGCCTGGAGATCGGGACAACGAACACTGAAGCTTTCTTT. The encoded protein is CASSLEIGTTNTEAFF.

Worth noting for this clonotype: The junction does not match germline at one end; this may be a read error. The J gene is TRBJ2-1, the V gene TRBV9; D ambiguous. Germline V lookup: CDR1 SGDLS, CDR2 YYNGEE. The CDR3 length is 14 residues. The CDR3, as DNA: TGTGCCAGCAGCGTAGTTGAGTCCTACAATGAGCAGCTCTTC. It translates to CASSVVESYNEQLF. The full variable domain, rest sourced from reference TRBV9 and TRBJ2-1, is DSGVTQTPKHLITATGQRVTLRCSPRSGDLSVYWYQQSLDQGLQFLIQYYNGEERAKGNILERFSAQQFPDLHSELNLSSLELGDSALYFCASSVVESYNEQLFGPGTRLTVL.

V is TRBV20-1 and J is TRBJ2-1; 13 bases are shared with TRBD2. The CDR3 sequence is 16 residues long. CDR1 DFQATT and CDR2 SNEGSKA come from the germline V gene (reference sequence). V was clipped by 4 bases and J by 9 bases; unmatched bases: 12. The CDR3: CSATDHRTSGSSEQFF. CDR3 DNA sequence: TGCAGTGCTACTGATCATCGGACTAGCGGGAGTAGTGAGCAGTTCTTC.

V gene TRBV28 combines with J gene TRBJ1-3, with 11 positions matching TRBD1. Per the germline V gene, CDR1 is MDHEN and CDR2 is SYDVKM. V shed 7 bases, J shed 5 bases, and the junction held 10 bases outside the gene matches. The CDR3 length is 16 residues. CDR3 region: CASTGGQGAWRNTIYF. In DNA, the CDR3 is TGTGCCAGCACCGGAGGACAGGGGGCCTGGAGAAACACCATATATTTT.

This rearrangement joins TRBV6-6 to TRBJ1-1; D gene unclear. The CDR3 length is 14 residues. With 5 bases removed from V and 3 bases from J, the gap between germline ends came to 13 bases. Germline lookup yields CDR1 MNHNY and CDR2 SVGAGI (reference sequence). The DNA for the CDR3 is TGTGCCAGCAGTGTTCGGGCCAAGGACACTGAAGCTTTCTTT. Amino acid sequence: CASSVRAKDTEAFF.

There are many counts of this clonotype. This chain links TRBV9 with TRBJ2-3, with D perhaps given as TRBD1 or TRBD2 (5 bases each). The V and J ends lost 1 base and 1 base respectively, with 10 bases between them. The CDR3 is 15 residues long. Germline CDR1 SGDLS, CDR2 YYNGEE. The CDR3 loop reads CASSVWGMGTDTQYF. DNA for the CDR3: TGTGCCAGCAGCGTATGGGGGATGGGCACAGATACGCAGTATTTT.

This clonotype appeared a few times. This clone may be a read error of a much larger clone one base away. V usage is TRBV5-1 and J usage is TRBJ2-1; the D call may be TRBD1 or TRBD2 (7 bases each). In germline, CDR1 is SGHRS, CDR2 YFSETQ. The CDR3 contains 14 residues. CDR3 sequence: CACSLSQGGNEQFF. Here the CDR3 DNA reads TGCGCCTGCAGCTTGAGTCAGGGGGGGAATGAGCAGTTCTTC.

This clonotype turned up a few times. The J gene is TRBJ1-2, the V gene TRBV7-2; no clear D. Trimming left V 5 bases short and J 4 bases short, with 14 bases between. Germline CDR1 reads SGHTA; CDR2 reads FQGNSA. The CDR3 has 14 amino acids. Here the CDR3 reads CASSPGLFSYGYTF. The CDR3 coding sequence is TGTGCCAGCAGCCCAGGCCTTTTTTCCTATGGCTACACCTTC.

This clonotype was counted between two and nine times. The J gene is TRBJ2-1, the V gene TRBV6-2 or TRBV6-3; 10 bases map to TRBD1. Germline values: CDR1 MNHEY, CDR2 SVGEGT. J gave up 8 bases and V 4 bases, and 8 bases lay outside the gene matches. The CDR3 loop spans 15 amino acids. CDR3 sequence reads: CASSSEDRGVYEQFF. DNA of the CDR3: TGTGCCAGCAGTTCTGAGGACAGGGGGGTCTATGAGCAGTTCTTC.

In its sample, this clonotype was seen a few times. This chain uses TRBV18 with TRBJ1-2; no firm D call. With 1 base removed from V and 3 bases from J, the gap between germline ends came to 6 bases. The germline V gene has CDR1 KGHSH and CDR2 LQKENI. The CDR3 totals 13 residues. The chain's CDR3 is CASSPLEHYGYTF. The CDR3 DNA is TGTGCCAGCTCACCACTAGAGCACTATGGCTACACCTTC.

Here the CDR3 reads CASSQVRGARDGYTF. The CDR3 DNA follows: TGTGCCAGCAGCCAAGTGCGGGGGGCAAGAGATGGCTACACCTTC. V and J are TRBV4-2 and TRBJ1-2; D may be TRBD1 (6 bases). CDR1 is LGHNA and CDR2 is YNFKEQ in the germline V gene. Trimming left V 1 base short and J 6 bases short, with 15 bases between. This CDR3 comprises 15 residues.

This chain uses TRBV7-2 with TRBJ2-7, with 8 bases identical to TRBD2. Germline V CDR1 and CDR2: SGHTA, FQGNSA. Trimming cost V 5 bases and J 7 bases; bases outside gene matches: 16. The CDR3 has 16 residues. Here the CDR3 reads CASSAAGGGIPGEQYF. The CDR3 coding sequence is TGTGCCAGCAGCGCCGCGGGGGGCGGGATCCCTGGTGAGCAGTACTTC.

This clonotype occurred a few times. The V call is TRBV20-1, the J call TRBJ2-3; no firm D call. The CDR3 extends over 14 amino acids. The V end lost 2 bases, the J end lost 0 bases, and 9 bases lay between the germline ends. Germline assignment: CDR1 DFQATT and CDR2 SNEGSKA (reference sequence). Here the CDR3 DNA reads TGCAGTGCTAGATCCCCGATGAGCACAGATACGCAGTATTTT. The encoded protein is CSARSPMSTDTQYF.

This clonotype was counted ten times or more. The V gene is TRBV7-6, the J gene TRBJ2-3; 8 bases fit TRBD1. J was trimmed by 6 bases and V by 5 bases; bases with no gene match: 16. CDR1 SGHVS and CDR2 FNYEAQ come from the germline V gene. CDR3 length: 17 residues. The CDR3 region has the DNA TGTGCCAGCAGCCGAATTGGACAGGGAAGGATTATGGATACGCAGTATTTT. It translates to CASSRIGQGRIMDTQYF.

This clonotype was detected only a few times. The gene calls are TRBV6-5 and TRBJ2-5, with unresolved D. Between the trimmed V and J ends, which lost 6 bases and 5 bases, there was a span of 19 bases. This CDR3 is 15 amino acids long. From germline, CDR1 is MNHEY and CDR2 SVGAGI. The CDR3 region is CASRSGPGPEETQYF. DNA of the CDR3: TGTGCCAGCAGATCTGGACCGGGCCCCGAGGAGACCCAGTACTTC.

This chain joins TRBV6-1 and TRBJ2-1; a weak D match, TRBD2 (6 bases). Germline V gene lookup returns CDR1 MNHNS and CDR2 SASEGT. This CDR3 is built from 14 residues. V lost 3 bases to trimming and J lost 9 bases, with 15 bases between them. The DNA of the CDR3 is TGTGCCAGCAGTGATGGAGAAGGAGCGGGTGAGCAGTTCTTC. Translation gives CASSDGEGAGEQFF.

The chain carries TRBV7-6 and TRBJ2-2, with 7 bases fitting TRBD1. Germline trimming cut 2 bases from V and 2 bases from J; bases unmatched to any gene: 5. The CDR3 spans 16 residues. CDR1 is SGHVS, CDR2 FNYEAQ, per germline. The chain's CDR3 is CASSLRQGTNTGELFF. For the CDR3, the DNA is TGTGCCAGCAGCTTACGACAGGGCACAAACACCGGGGAGCTGTTTTTT.

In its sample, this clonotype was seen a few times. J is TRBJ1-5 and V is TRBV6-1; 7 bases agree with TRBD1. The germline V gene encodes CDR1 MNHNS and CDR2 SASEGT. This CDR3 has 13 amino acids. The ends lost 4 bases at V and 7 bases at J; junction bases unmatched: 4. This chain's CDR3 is CASSADRQQPQHF. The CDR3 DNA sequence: TGTGCCAGCAGTGCGGACAGGCAACAGCCCCAGCATTTT.

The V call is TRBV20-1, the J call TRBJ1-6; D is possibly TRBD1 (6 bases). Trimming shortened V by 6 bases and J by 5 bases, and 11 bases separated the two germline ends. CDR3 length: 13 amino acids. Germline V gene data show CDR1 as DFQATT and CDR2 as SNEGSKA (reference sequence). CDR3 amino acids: CSALTGHNSPLHF. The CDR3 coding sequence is TGCAGTGCCTTGACAGGCCATAATTCACCCCTCCACTTT.

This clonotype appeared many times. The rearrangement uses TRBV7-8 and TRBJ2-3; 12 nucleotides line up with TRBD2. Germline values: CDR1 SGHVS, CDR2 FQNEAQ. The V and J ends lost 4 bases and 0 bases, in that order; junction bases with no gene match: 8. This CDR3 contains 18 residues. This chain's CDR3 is CASSSRAGTSGSTDTQYF. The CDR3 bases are TGTGCCAGCAGCTCCCGCGCAGGGACTAGCGGGAGCACAGATACGCAGTATTTT.

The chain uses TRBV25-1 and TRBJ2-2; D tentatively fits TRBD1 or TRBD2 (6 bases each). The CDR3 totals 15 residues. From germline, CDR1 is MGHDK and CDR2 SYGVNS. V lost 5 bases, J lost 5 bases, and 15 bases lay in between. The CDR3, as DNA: TGTGCCAGCAGTTGGGGGGCTCGTTTAACCGGGGAGCTGTTTTTT. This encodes CASSWGARLTGELFF.

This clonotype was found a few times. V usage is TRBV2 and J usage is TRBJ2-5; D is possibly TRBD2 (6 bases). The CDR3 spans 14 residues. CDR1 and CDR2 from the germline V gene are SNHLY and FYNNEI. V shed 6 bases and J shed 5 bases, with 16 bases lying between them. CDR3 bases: TGTGCCAGCAGCATGACTAGTTCGCTGGAGACCCAGTACTTC. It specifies CASSMTSSLETQYF.

CDR3 sequence (DNA): TGTGCCAGCAGCTTCCAGGGGTCCAACCCGAACACTGAAGCTTTCTTT. This encodes CASSFQGSNPNTEAFF. The chain uses TRBV7-2 and TRBJ1-1, with TRBD1 as a possible D gene (6 bases). The CDR3 sequence is 16 residues long. Looked up from germline, CDR1 is SGHTA and CDR2 is FQGNSA. Trimming left V 3 bases short and J 1 base short, with 15 bases between.

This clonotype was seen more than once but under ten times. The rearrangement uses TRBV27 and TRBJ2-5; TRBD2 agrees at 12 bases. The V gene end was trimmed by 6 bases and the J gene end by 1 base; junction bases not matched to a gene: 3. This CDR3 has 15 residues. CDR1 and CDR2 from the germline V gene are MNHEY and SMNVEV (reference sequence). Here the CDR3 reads CASRLLAGGQETQYF. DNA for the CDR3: TGTGCCAGCAGACTACTAGCGGGAGGCCAAGAGACCCAGTACTTC.

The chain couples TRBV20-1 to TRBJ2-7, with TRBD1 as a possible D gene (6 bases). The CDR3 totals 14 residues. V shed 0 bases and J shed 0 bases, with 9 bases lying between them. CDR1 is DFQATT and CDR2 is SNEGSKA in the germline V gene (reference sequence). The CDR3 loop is CSARDTGSSYEQYF. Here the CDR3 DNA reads TGCAGTGCTAGAGATACAGGGAGCTCCTACGAGCAGTACTTC.